This T cell receptor (beta chain) was recorded in a study of T cell changes during pregnancy in multiple sclerosis. Germline-derived CDR1 and CDR2 are SGHAT and FQNNGV. The CDR3 runs to 14 residues. V dropped 9 bases and J dropped 2; count of bases not matched to a gene: 10. Profiled with immunoSEQ multiplex PCR; TCRdb holds only in-frame clones, not every one. This table has about 47,000 clones, roughly nine tenths appearing once. The input for sequencing was CD8+ T cells from peripheral blood mononuclear cells, taken in the second trimester of pregnancy. The sequence derives from a female donor with multiple sclerosis, enrolled in a pregnancy study. V is TRBV11-2 and J is TRBJ2-7; 7 nucleotides align to TRBD1. CDR3 coding DNA: TGTGCCAGTAAGCGACAGGGCGATACCTACGAGCAGTACTTC. It encodes CASKRQGDTYEQYF. Using reference TRBV11-2 and TRBJ2-7 for the parts outside the CDR3, the full variable domain is EAGVAQSPRYKIIEKRQSVAFWCNPISGHATLYWYQQILGQGPKLLIQFQNNGVVDDSQLPKDRFSAERLKGVDSTLKIQPAKLEDSAVYLCASKRQGDTYEQYFGPGTRLTVT.